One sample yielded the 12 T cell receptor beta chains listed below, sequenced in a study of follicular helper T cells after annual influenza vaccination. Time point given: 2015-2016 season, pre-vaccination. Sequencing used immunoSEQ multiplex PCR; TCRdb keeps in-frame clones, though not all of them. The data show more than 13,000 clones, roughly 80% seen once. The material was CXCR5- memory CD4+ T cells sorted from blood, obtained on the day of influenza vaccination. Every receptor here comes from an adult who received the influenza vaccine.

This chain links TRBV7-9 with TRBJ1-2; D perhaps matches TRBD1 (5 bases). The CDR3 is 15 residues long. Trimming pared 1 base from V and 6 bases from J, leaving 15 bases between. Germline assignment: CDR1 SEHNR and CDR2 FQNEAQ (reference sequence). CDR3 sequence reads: CASSLEAGRGNGYTF. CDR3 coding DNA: TGTGCCAGCAGCTTAGAGGCAGGGAGGGGTAATGGCTACACCTTC.

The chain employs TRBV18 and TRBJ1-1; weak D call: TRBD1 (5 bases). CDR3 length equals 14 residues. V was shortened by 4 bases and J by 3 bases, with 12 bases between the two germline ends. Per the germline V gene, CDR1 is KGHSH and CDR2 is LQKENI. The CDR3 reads CASSQIGADTEAFF. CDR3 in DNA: TGTGCCAGCTCACAAATAGGGGCGGACACTGAAGCTTTCTTT.

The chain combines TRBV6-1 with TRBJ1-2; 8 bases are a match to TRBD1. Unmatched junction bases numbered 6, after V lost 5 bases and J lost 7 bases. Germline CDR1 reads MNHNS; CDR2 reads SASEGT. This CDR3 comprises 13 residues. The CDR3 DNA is TGTGCCAGCAGTTTGGCCGACAGGGGTGGCTACACCTTC. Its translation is CASSLADRGGYTF.

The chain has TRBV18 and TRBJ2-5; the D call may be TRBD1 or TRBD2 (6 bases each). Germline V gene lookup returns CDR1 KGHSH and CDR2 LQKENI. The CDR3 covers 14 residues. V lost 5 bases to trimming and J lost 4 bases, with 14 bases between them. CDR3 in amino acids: CASSYRGLRETQYF. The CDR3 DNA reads TGTGCCAGCTCATACCGGGGGCTGAGAGAGACCCAGTACTTC.

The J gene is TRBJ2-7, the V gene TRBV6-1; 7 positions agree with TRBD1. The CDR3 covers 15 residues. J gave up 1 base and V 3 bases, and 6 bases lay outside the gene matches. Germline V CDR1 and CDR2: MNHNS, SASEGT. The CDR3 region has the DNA TGTGCCAGCAGTGAGTCCGGGACAGCATCCTACGAGCAGTACTTC. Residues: CASSESGTASYEQYF.

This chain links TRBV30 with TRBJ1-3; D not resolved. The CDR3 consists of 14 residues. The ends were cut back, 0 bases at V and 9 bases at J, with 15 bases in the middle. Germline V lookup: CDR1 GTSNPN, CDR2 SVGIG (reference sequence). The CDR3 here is CAWSVPATRGTIYF. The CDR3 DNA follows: TGTGCCTGGAGTGTACCAGCTACCCGGGGCACCATATATTTT.

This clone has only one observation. The CDR3 region is CASSYSTRDTQYF. The CDR3 DNA is TGTGCCAGCAGTTACTCCACAAGAGATACGCAGTATTTT. This chain connects TRBV6-6 to TRBJ2-3; no definite D call. From germline, CDR1 is MNHNY and CDR2 SVGAGI (reference sequence). The V end was cut by 0 bases, the J end by 5 bases, with 6 bases between. There are 13 residues in the CDR3.

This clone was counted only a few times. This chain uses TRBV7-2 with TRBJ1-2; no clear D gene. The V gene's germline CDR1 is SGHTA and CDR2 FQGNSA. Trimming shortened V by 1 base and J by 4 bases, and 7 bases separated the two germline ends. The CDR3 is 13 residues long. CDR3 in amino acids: CASSLGAAYGYTF. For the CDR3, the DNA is TGTGCCAGCAGCTTAGGGGCGGCCTATGGCTACACCTTC.

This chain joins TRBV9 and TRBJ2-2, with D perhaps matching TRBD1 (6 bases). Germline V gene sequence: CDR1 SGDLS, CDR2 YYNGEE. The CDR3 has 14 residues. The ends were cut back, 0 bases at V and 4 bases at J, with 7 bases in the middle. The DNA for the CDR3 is TGTGCCAGCAGCGTAGAGGGGGTCACCGGGGAGCTGTTTTTT. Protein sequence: CASSVEGVTGELFF.

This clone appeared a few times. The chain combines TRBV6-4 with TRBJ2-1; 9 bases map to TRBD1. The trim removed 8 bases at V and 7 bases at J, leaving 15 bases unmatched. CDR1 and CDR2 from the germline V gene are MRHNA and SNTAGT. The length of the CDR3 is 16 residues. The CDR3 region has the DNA TGTGCCAGCCCTTCTCCCCGGGACAGGGCGGAAAATGAGCAGTTCTTC. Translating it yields CASPSPRDRAENEQFF.

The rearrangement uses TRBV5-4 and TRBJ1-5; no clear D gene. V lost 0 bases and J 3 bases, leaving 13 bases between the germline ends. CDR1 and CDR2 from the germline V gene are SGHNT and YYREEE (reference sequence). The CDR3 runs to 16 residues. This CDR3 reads CASSLGGGGYNQPQHF. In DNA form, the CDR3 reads TGTGCCAGCAGCTTGGGGGGAGGCGGATACAATCAGCCCCAGCATTTT.

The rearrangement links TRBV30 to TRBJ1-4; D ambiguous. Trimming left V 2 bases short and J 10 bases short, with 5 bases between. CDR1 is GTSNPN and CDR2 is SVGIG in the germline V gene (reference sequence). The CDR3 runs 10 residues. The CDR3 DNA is TGTGCCTGGAGTAACGGAAAACTGTTTTTT. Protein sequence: CAWSNGKLFF. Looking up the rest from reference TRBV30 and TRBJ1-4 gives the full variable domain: SQTIHQWPATLVQPVGSPLSLECTVEGTSNPNLYWYRQAAGRGLQLLFYSVGIGQISSEVPQNLSASRPQDRQFILSSKKLLLSDSGFYLCAWSNGKLFFGSGTQLSVL.